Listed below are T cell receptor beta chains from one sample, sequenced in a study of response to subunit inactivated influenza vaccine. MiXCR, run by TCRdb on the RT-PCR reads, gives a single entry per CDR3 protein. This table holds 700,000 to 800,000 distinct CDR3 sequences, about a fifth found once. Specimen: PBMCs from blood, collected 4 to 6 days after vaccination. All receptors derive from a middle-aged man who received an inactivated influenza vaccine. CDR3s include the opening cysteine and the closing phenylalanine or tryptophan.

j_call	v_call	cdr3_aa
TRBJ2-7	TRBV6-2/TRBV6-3	CASTDAGGKAYEQYF
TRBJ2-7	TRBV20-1	CSARVTGLSYEQYF
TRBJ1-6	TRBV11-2	CASSERTVGVPLHF
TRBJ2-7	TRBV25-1	CASRDRGRVEQYF
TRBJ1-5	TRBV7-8	CASSSLRGAGDNQPQHF
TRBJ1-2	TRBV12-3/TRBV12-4	CASSLSLRWGYTF
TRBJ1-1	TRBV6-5	CASSYTYRGPMNTEAFF
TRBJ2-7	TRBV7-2	CASSLVQGARREQYF
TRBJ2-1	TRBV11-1	CASSFYLGTSGRSTRNEQFF
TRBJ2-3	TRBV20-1	CSARTSGGFTDTQYF
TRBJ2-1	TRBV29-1	CSSRTSGGEQFF
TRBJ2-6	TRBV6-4	CANLEQGAGANVLTF
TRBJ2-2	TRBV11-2	CASSLGAGDHTGELFF
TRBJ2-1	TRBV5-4	CASSPAGLAVNEQFF
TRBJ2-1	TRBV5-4	CASSQQGAMNEQFF
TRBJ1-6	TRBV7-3	CASSYTPDRGASPLHF
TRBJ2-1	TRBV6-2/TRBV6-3	CASTTTGTGAINEQFF
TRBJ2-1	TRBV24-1	CATSLAGTINEQFF
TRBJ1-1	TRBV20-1	CSARDELTRLMNTEAFF
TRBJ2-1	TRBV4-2	CASSPHFSGSTYNEQFF
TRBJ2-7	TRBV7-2	CASSAQPGTVALEQYF
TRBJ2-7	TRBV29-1	CSVGPGGAYYEQYF
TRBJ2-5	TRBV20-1	CSALQDWVETQYF
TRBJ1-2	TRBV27	CASSPVGAGGYTF
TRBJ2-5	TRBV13	CASSLGRRQGETQYF
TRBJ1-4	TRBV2	CASRETATTNEKLFF
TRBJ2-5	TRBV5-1	CASSFDRTRETQYF
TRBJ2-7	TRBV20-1	CSLDRGGFEQYF
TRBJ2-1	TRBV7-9	CASGQHLQTHNEQFF
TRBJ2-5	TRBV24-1	CATSERDRGETQYF
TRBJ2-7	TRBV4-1	CASSHPGRGEVEQYF
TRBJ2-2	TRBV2	CASSKDKGRTGELFF
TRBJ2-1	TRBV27	CASSRGTSGNNEQFF
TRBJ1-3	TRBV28	CASSFGRISGNTIYF
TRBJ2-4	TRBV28	CASSLLGEGNIQYF
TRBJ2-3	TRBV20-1	CSARGASGISSTDTQYF
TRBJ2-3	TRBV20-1	CSARGARRGSSTDTQYF
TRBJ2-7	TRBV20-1	CSATTGHSTSYEQYF
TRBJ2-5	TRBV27	CASSLSRPGWETQYF
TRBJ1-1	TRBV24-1	CATSGAGTNTEAFF
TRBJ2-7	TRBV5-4	CASSRDTLTYEQYF
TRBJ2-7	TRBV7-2	CASSPGIRYEQYF